These 21 T cell receptor beta chains were all obtained from the same sample, sequenced in a study of blood T cell repertoires in COVID-19. Produced via immunoSEQ multiplex PCR; TCRdb's table is partial and in-frame only. This table holds about 100,000 clones, approximately 80% found once. Sequences were obtained from peripheral blood. All receptors derive from a woman in her 70s with acute or convalescent COVID-19.

This rearrangement joins TRBV5-4 to TRBJ1-3; the match to TRBD1 covers 7 bases. CDR1 is SGHNT, CDR2 YYREEE, per germline (reference sequence). This CDR3 has 15 amino acids. V shed 1 base and J 4 bases; nucleotides not matched to a gene: 5. The CDR3 DNA sequence: TGTGCCAGCAGCTTGCAAAGGGGGCCCGGAAACACCATATATTTT. Its protein is CASSLQRGPGNTIYF.

The chain is built from TRBV19 and TRBJ1-3; tentatively, D is TRBD1 (5 bases). V was pared by 5 bases and J by 4 bases, with 12 bases between. Per germline, CDR1 LNHDA and CDR2 SQIVND (reference sequence). The length of the CDR3 is 14 residues. The CDR3 sequence: CASSQRTFGNTIYF. The CDR3 coding sequence is TGTGCCAGTAGTCAGAGGACATTCGGAAACACCATATATTTT.

This chain links TRBV5-8 with TRBJ2-1, with 9 nucleotides matching TRBD2. V was clipped by 0 bases and J by 5 bases; unmatched bases: 6. The CDR3 is made up of 16 amino acids. Germline V CDR1 and CDR2: SGHTS, YDEGEE. The CDR3 is CASSLAGRGGHNEQFF. The CDR3 region has the DNA TGTGCCAGCAGCTTGGCCGGGCGGGGGGGCCACAATGAGCAGTTCTTC.

The V gene is TRBV4-3, the J gene TRBJ1-6; the D gene is possibly TRBD1 (5 bases). Germline CDR1 LGHNA, CDR2 YSLEER. CDR3 length: 17 residues. Trimming took 0 bases from V and 10 from J, leaving 19 bases between them. The CDR3 here is CASSQDAGWGGSSPLHF. DNA for the CDR3: TGCGCCAGCAGCCAAGATGCTGGATGGGGGGGGAGCTCACCCCTCCACTTT.

This clone came up a few times. The V call is TRBV18, the J call TRBJ1-5, with TRBD1 as a possible D gene (6 bases). V was shortened by 3 bases and J by 4 bases, with 13 bases between the two germline ends. The CDR3 has 15 residues. The germline V gene has CDR1 KGHSH and CDR2 LQKENI. The CDR3 loop is CASSPDRTENQPQHF. The CDR3 DNA reads TGTGCCAGCTCACCCGATAGGACAGAGAATCAGCCCCAGCATTTT. Full variable domain (remainder filled in from reference TRBV18 and TRBJ1-5): NAGVMQNPRHLVRRRGQEARLRCSPMKGHSHVYWYRQLPEEGLKFMVYLQKENIIDESGMPKERFSAEFPKEGPSILRIQQVVRGDSAAYFCASSPDRTENQPQHFGDGTRLSIL.

This chain joins TRBV7-9 and TRBJ1-2; 7 bases are shared with TRBD1. The CDR3 extends over 12 amino acids. CDR1 SEHNR and CDR2 FQNEAQ come from the germline V gene (reference sequence). V shed 2 bases and J 12 bases; nucleotides not matched to a gene: 6. CDR3 bases: TGTGCCAGCAGCTTAACGGGACAGACCCACACCTTC. It is translated as CASSLTGQTHTF.

The chain employs TRBV2 and TRBJ1-3; TRBD1 is a possible D gene (6 bases). V lost 5 bases and J 10 bases, leaving 15 bases between the germline ends. The germline gives CDR1 SNHLY, CDR2 FYNNEI. This CDR3 comprises 13 residues. This CDR3 reads CASSPDSAGTIYF. CDR3 nucleotide sequence: TGTGCCAGCAGTCCGGACAGCGCCGGTACCATATATTTT.

The chain is built from TRBV19 and TRBJ1-2, with a tentative D call TRBD1 (5 bases). V gave up 7 bases and J gave up 3 bases, with 21 bases separating them. Germline CDR1 reads LNHDA; CDR2 reads SQIVND (reference sequence). This CDR3 is built from 16 residues. CDR3 loop: CASTYMKDQGDYGYTF. Here the CDR3 DNA reads TGTGCCAGTACCTATATGAAGGATCAGGGTGACTATGGCTACACCTTC.

CDR3 coding DNA: TGTGCCAGCAGTAGCGGGGGGCGGGGGACCCAGTACTTC. Its protein is CASSSGGRGTQYF. V usage is TRBV27 and J usage is TRBJ2-5; 9 positions match TRBD2. This CDR3 has 13 residues. Germline assignment: CDR1 MNHEY and CDR2 SMNVEV (reference sequence). Trimming cost V 5 bases and J 7 bases; bases outside gene matches: 5.

The chain joins TRBV12-3 or TRBV12-4 to TRBJ2-4; D remains unclear. Trimming pared 6 bases from V and 6 bases from J, leaving 9 bases between. The CDR3 totals 12 residues. CDR3 residues: CASSLTRNIQYF. Written as DNA, the CDR3 is TGTGCCAGCAGCCTGACAAGAAACATTCAGTACTTC.

The chain has TRBV10-3 and TRBJ2-1; 9 nucleotides match TRBD1. The CDR3 length is 15 residues. V lost 0 bases to trimming and J lost 10 bases; unmatched junction nucleotides: 7. The germline V gene encodes CDR1 ENHRY and CDR2 SYGVKD. The CDR3 spells CAISESGQGSGEQFF. The DNA of the CDR3 is TGTGCCATCAGTGAGTCGGGACAGGGTAGCGGGGAGCAGTTCTTC.

The rearrangement uses TRBV3-1 (or the pseudogene TRBV3-2) and TRBJ2-2; the match to TRBD2 covers 10 bases. CDR3 length: 15 residues. Trimming at V came to 6 bases and at J to 3 bases, leaving 4 bases not matched to a gene. CDR1 LGHDT and CDR2 YNNKEL come from the germline V gene (reference sequence). The CDR3: CASRRAGGHTGELFF. For the CDR3, the DNA is TGTGCCAGCAGACGAGCGGGGGGGCACACCGGGGAGCTGTTTTTT.

This chain joins TRBV9 and TRBJ2-3; 9 bases align to TRBD2. The CDR3 is 18 amino acids. Germline V gene sequence: CDR1 SGDLS, CDR2 YYNGEE. The trim removed 4 bases at V and 2 bases at J, leaving 14 bases unmatched. Here the CDR3 DNA reads TGTGCCAGCAGCCTATACTCCCGACTAGCGGCGAACACAGATACGCAGTATTTT. Protein product: CASSLYSRLAANTDTQYF.

The gene calls are TRBV12-3 or TRBV12-4 and TRBJ2-1; D uncertain. The CDR3 runs 11 residues. V was trimmed by 5 bases and J by 10 bases, leaving 9 bases between them. DNA of the CDR3: TGTGCCAGCAGTCCCCAGAAGGAGCAGTTCTTC. It translates to CASSPQKEQFF.

This clone appeared a single time. The chain has TRBV18 and TRBJ2-2, with 7 bases lining up with TRBD1. Germline V gene lookup returns CDR1 KGHSH and CDR2 LQKENI. V dropped 6 bases and J dropped 2; count of bases not matched to a gene: 9. The CDR3 is made up of 16 amino acids. The CDR3 sequence: CASSPGQPENTGELFF. For the CDR3, the DNA is TGTGCCAGCTCGCCGGGACAGCCCGAAAACACCGGGGAGCTGTTTTTT.

This clone has just one count. V gene TRBV6-6 combines with J gene TRBJ1-1; no firm D call. From germline, CDR1 is MNHNY and CDR2 SVGAGI (reference sequence). The CDR3 consists of 13 residues. The germline V and J ends were trimmed by 2 bases and 2 bases, with 6 bases remaining between them. The CDR3 nucleotides are TGTGCCAGCAGTTACGCGGGTAACACTGAAGCTTTCTTT. Translation: CASSYAGNTEAFF.

This clone was counted between two and nine times. The chain links TRBV18 to TRBJ1-2; D is uncertain. This CDR3 has 13 amino acids. V dropped 1 base and J dropped 6 bases, with 9 bases sitting between them. Looked up from germline, CDR1 is KGHSH and CDR2 is LQKENI. The chain's CDR3 is CASSPQYGDGYTF. In DNA, the CDR3 is TGTGCCAGCTCACCACAGTACGGGGATGGCTACACCTTC.

This clone was counted ten times or more. The chain links TRBV19 to TRBJ1-1; no clear D gene. CDR1 and CDR2 from the germline V gene are LNHDA and SQIVND (reference sequence). Trimming removed 6 bases from V and 4 bases from J, with 15 bases in between. This CDR3 comprises 14 residues. CDR3 nucleotides: TGTGCCAGTAGGAAATACGCCGGTAGCACTGAAGCTTTCTTT. This encodes CASRKYAGSTEAFF.

The gene calls are TRBV5-1 and TRBJ1-5; no clear D. V lost 0 bases to trimming and J lost 1 base, with 5 bases between them. The CDR3 spans 14 residues. The germline V gene encodes CDR1 SGHRS and CDR2 YFSETQ. DNA for the CDR3: TGCGCCAGCAGCTTGGACGGGAGCAATCAGCCCCAGCATTTT. Residues: CASSLDGSNQPQHF.

This clone was observed a handful of times. V is TRBV6-1 and J is TRBJ2-2; 8 nucleotides line up with TRBD2. Germline V gene sequence: CDR1 MNHNS, CDR2 SASEGT. The CDR3 is 14 residues long. V gave up 7 bases and J gave up 7 bases; unmatched junction bases: 8. CDR3 region: CASKGGGSVGELFF. In nucleotides, the CDR3 is TGTGCCAGCAAGGGCGGGGGGTCTGTCGGGGAGCTGTTTTTT.

V usage is TRBV4-1 and J usage is TRBJ2-3, with TRBD2 as a possible D gene (5 bases). From germline, CDR1 is MGHRA and CDR2 YSYEKL. Trimming removed 2 bases at V and 2 bases at J, with 17 bases between. The length of the CDR3 is 17 residues. The CDR3 reads CASSQQVGVRPTDTQYF. In nucleotides, the CDR3 is TGCGCCAGCAGCCAACAGGTCGGGGTTAGACCCACAGATACGCAGTATTTT.